The rows below give T cell receptor beta chains drawn from one sample of a study of response to subunit inactivated influenza vaccine. TCRdb re-called the RT-PCR reads through MiXCR, storing one row per CDR3 protein. Here the sample spans 500,000 or so distinct CDR3 sequences, roughly 9.8% being singletons. The input for sequencing was PBMCs from blood, taken 45 days after vaccination. All receptors come from a man over 45 who received an inactivated influenza vaccine. CDR3s include the opening cysteine and the closing phenylalanine or tryptophan. The D gene is left open where the match is weak. Not all rows give a size; the values are once, few, many and, for expanded clones, a class.

abundance: NA; v_gene: TRBV5-1; j_gene: TRBJ1-2; d_gene: TRBD1; CDR3nt: TGCGCCAGCAGCTTGGTGGACAGGGACGATGGCTACACCTTC; CDR3aa: CASSLVDRDDGYTF
abundance: few; v_gene: TRBV28; j_gene: TRBJ2-5; d_gene: TRBD2; CDR3nt: TGTGCCAGCAGTTTACTGCCAGGGAGGGGTCAAGAGACCCAGTACTTC; CDR3aa: CASSLLPGRGQETQYF
abundance: few; v_gene: TRBV30; j_gene: TRBJ2-3; d_gene: TRBD2; CDR3nt: TGTGCCTACCGGGGACTAGTGGGAGATACGCAGTATTTT; CDR3aa: CAYRGLVGDTQYF
abundance: NA; v_gene: TRBV2; j_gene: TRBJ2-7; d_gene: NA; CDR3nt: TGTGCCAGCAGGGGTGGAGGGTACGAGCAGTACTTC; CDR3aa: CASRGGGYEQYF
abundance: few; v_gene: TRBV5-6; j_gene: TRBJ2-7; d_gene: NA; CDR3nt: TGTGCCAGCAGCCCCTTGGACAGTACCTACGAGCAGTACTTC; CDR3aa: CASSPLDSTYEQYF
abundance: few; v_gene: TRBV4-3; j_gene: TRBJ1-2; d_gene: NA; CDR3nt: TGCGCCAGCAGCCGCGGGAAGACGGAGAACTATGGCTACACCTTC; CDR3aa: CASSRGKTENYGYTF
abundance: few; v_gene: TRBV20-1; j_gene: TRBJ1-6; d_gene: NA; CDR3nt: TGCAGTGCTAGTTCGGGGAACGGTAATTCACCCCTCCACTTT; CDR3aa: CSASSGNGNSPLHF
abundance: NA; v_gene: TRBV3-1; j_gene: TRBJ2-4; d_gene: NA; CDR3nt: TGTGCCAGCAGCCAAGAAGGCAGCATCAAAAACATTCAGTACTTC; CDR3aa: CASSQEGSIKNIQYF
abundance: NA; v_gene: TRBV28; j_gene: TRBJ2-7; d_gene: NA; CDR3nt: TGTGCCAGCAGTTCGTTGAGGACCCCGTACTTC; CDR3aa: CASSSLRTPYF
abundance: few; v_gene: TRBV10-3; j_gene: TRBJ2-7; d_gene: NA; CDR3nt: TGTGCCATCAGTGACGGCTACGAGCAGTACTTC; CDR3aa: CAISDGYEQYF
abundance: many; v_gene: TRBV11-1; j_gene: TRBJ2-7; d_gene: TRBD2; CDR3nt: TGTGCCAGCAGCTTCAGAGCCTCGAAAACGGGACTAGCGGTCTACGAGCAGTACTTC; CDR3aa: CASSFRASKTGLAVYEQYF
abundance: NA; v_gene: TRBV6-2/TRBV6-3; j_gene: TRBJ2-5; d_gene: NA; CDR3nt: TGTGCCAGCAGTTACCTGCCCAAAGAGACCCAGTACTTC; CDR3aa: CASSYLPKETQYF
abundance: NA; v_gene: TRBV28; j_gene: TRBJ2-2; d_gene: NA; CDR3nt: TGTGCCAGCAGTTCCCCGGACCCTTCCACCGGGGAGCTGTTTTTT; CDR3aa: CASSSPDPSTGELFF
abundance: many; v_gene: TRBV7-2; j_gene: TRBJ2-1; d_gene: NA; CDR3nt: TGTGCCAGCAGCACGCGGGACTACAATGAGCAGTTCTTC; CDR3aa: CASSTRDYNEQFF
abundance: NA; v_gene: TRBV25-1; j_gene: TRBJ2-1; d_gene: TRBD2; CDR3nt: TGTGCCAGCAGTGATCCCTCGGGGGAGGGCCCTCGAGAGCAGTTCTTC; CDR3aa: CASSDPSGEGPREQFF
abundance: few; v_gene: TRBV5-5; j_gene: TRBJ2-5; d_gene: NA; CDR3nt: TGTGCCAGCAGCTTGGCCGGGGGGCTTCACCAAGAGACCCAGTACTTC; CDR3aa: CASSLAGGLHQETQYF
abundance: many; v_gene: TRBV12-3/TRBV12-4; j_gene: TRBJ2-7; d_gene: TRBD1; CDR3nt: TGTGCCAGCAGCACTGCCGGGACAGGGGTCTACGAGCAGTACTTC; CDR3aa: CASSTAGTGVYEQYF
abundance: few; v_gene: TRBV12-3/TRBV12-4; j_gene: TRBJ2-1; d_gene: NA; CDR3nt: TGTGCCAGCAGAACAGGGAGTGAGCAGTTCTTC; CDR3aa: CASRTGSEQFF
abundance: NA; v_gene: TRBV12-3/TRBV12-4; j_gene: TRBJ1-2; d_gene: TRBD1; CDR3nt: TGTGCCAGCAGGCTCACAGGGGGCGGCTACACCTTC; CDR3aa: CASRLTGGGYTF
abundance: NA; v_gene: TRBV4-1; j_gene: TRBJ2-2; d_gene: TRBD1; CDR3nt: TGCGCCAGCAGTACCCCCCCGGGACAGGGTCACACCGGGGAGCTGTTTTTT; CDR3aa: CASSTPPGQGHTGELFF
abundance: many; v_gene: TRBV12-3/TRBV12-4; j_gene: TRBJ2-1; d_gene: NA; CDR3nt: TGTGCCAGCAGTTTCGGCAATGAGCAGTTCTTC; CDR3aa: CASSFGNEQFF
abundance: many; v_gene: TRBV29-1; j_gene: TRBJ2-7; d_gene: TRBD1; CDR3nt: TGCAGCGTTGAATTCGGGACAGGGGTTACCTACGAGCAGTACTTC; CDR3aa: CSVEFGTGVTYEQYF
abundance: few; v_gene: TRBV6-2/TRBV6-3; j_gene: TRBJ2-7; d_gene: NA; CDR3nt: TGTGCCAGCAGTGCGACCTTATACAACGAGCAGTACTTC; CDR3aa: CASSATLYNEQYF
abundance: many; v_gene: TRBV7-9; j_gene: TRBJ1-6; d_gene: NA; CDR3nt: TGTGCCAGCAGTCCCGGGACCCCTAATTCACCCCTCCACTTT; CDR3aa: CASSPGTPNSPLHF